This TCR beta chain was identified in a study of regulatory T cells in long-lasting Graves disease (dated by TCRdb to the early 2020s). Context from the whole study: Patients with newly diagnosed Graves' disease had been on antithyroid drugs for under 3 months. Patients with persistent Graves' disease were compared with patients with newly diagnosed Graves' disease using TCR sequencing and RNA sequencing of peripheral blood. The study was conducted in China and was registered as a clinical trial. TCR sequencing covered approximately 13 persistent and roughly 20 newly diagnosed Graves' disease patients, some 33 samples in total.

Preparation of the library involved multiplex PCR. Sequencing was performed on an Illumina HiSeq 4000. To build TCR beta libraries, CDR3 regions were amplified by Arm-PCR using iRepertoire HTBI primers. Before sequencing, the PCR products went through gel purification. As for the original processing: A total of roughly 58 TRBV and some 13 TRBJ segments were identified across samples and were used for gene usage analysis of CDR3 amino acid clonotypes. COPE and FqMerger were used to merge filtered high-quality paired reads into contigs. BLAST was used to align contigs to the IMGT TRBV, TRBD and TRBJ reference genes, and CDR3 was defined following IMGT. Highly expanded clones were defined as clonotypes with a frequency above 0.1%. Shannon entropy was used to measure repertoire diversity, and the Gini coefficient was used to measure V-J evenness. Clonotypes shared by more than one individual were considered public. TCRdb applied fastp at Q25 and MiXCR to the public reads, then kept only in-frame beta chains. Each entry merges the rows of one CDR3 protein and shows their most common DNA and genes. These V and J calls derive from TCRdb rather than the authors' analysis. Here the sample has under 450,000 distinct CDR3 sequences; about an eighth occur a single time. The biggest ten clones account for around 18% of the sample.

Ten or more counts support this clonotype. What this receptor recognizes is not known. No base qualities exist here, and no much larger clone lies one base off it. This specimen's time point label, per the study, means: newly diagnosed GD, antithyroid drugs for less than 3 months. For both TCR sequencing and RNA sequencing, RNA was extracted from PBMCs in TRIzol. The diagnosis of Graves' disease was made according to American Thyroid Association guidelines. Patients for the study were recruited at an endocrinology department in Xi'an, China. Each patient gave around 9 milliliters of peripheral blood, collected in an EDTA anticoagulant tube. PBMCs were isolated by Ficoll Paque Plus density gradient separation without further T cell sorting. RNA quality was checked with an Agilent 2100 Bioanalyzer and agarose gel, and concentration with a NanoDrop 2000. Points the paper makes about the study in general: Only the TCR beta chain was sequenced and analyzed. Persistent Graves' disease patients showed lower TCR Shannon entropy and fewer highly expanded clones than newly diagnosed patients, suggesting clonal expansion. A larger number of public clonotypes was shared among persistent patients (fewer than 3,000) than among newly diagnosed patients (roughly 970). The authors noted that the small sample size was a limitation that may lower accuracy. Because the primary lesion, thyroid tissue, could not be accessed, the study looked at peripheral blood alone.

These data were also filed under a second study, of T cells in Graves' hyperthyroidism and ophthalmopathy. From that second study: A patient counted as having stable Graves' hyperthyroidism if no progression to ophthalmopathy occurred over 18 months of follow-up. Hyperthyroidism patients were newly diagnosed, with disease duration under 2 months, and aged 18 to 65 years. The study excluded patients with uncontrolled infections, other autoimmune diseases, pregnancy or lactation. Clinical symptoms, serum thyroxine and TRAb, thyroid ultrasound, and orbital computed tomography formed the basis for the diagnoses. A first-round RT-PCR of the TCR CDR3 used the HTBI primer set with the Qiagen OneStep RT-PCR kit. Most expanded thyroid clonotypes (frequency above 0.001) were also detected in blood, a finding suggesting that blood repertoires may reflect thyroid immune responses. Ophthalmopathy was separated from stable hyperthyroidism by a 13 V-J signature model, with about 86% sensitivity and about 84% specificity obtained in cross-validation and 80%/75% obtained in testing. In validation, progression to ophthalmopathy was predicted by the model with roughly 69% sensitivity and 72% to 85% specificity, a median of approximately 6.5 months before onset. A discovery cohort of 95 to 100 patients, roughly 43 with Graves' ophthalmopathy and about 58 with stable Graves' hyperthyroidism, was used to find distinguishing TCR V-J signatures. Whether ophthalmopathy could be predicted prospectively was tested in an independent validation cohort made up of some 20 hyperthyroidism patients plus 17 patients who later progressed to ophthalmopathy. The 100 discovery patients were randomly split 7:3 into training and test sets. The study also compared thyroid tissue and blood T-cell repertoires from more than five Graves' hyperthyroidism patients. Once sampling was done, hyperthyroidism patients were given methimazole at a starting dose of 30 mg daily, whereas ophthalmopathy patients were given high-dose intravenous methylprednisolone. A second multiplex PCR round built the libraries, followed by size selection and purification. Sequencing of the libraries was done on an Illumina HiSeq2000 using paired-end 100 bp reads. SOAPnuke was used to process the raw data, with reads discarded if the reads contained adapters or uncalled bases, had a mean Phred below 15, or lacked an exact constant-primer or identifier match. COPE v1.2.5 was used to merge high-quality paired reads, and clonotypes were defined as unique nucleotide sequences. MiTCR v1.1 was used to align clonotypes to the IMGT TRBV, TRBD and TRBJ reference segments. The analysis was restricted to V-J combinations with a frequency above 0.0001, which together covered 99.2% of the repertoires. The TCS score was defined as the ratio of F50 (clonal expansion) to E x V (chaos), calculated using BLOSUM62-based TCRdist between CDR3 peptides within each V-J. Welch's t-statistics and random forest reduced some 510 V-J features to 10 to 15, which were used in a naive Bayes classifier (R e1071). Sample size was not statistically predetermined, and blinding of investigators to group allocation was not performed. The paper reports TCR Vbeta CDR3 sequencing of about 140 peripheral blood samples: 40 to 45 ophthalmopathy, fewer than 80 hyperthyroidism and approximately 17 progressor patients.

The specimen was peripheral blood mononuclear cells (PBMCs), collected at new diagnosis, from a patient treated with antithyroid drugs. The TCR sequence derives from a woman younger than 30 with Graves disease. Donor details come from another sample of the same person, matched by shared clones.

CDR3 sequence: CASSEWRGDTQYF. The sequence in DNA is TGCGCCAGCAGTGAGTGGCGCGGAGATACGCAGTATTTT. The rearranged chain carries TRBV10-1 and TRBJ2-3, with no reliable assignment of the D segment. The CDR3 numbers 13 residues from cysteine through phenylalanine. Solely the CDR3 DNA is kept, with 39 bases framed from the first base. CDR1 is given as WNHNN and CDR2 as SYGVQD, both from the germline V gene (reference sequence). Between the V and J ends, shortened by 1 base and 5 bases respectively, the junction contains 7 bases.